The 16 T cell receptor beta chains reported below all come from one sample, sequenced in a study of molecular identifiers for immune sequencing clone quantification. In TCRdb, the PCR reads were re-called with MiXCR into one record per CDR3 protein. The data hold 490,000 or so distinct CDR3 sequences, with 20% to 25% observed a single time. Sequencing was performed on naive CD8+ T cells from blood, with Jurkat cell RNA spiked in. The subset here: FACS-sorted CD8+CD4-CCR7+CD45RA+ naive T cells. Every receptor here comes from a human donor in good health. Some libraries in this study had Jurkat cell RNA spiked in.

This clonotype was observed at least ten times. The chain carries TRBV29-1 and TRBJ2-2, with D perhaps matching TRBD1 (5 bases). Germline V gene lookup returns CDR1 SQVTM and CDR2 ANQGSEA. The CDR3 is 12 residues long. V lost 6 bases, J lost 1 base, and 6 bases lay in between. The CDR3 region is CSVDRNTGELFF. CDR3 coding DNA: TGCAGCGTCGACAGGAACACCGGGGAGCTGTTTTTT.

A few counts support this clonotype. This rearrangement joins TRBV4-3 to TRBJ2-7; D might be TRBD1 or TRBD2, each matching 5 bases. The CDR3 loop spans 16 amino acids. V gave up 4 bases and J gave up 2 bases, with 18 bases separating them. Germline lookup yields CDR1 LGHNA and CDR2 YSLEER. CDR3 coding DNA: TGCGCCAGCAGCCCCGGGACCCTGGACTCCCCCTACGAGCAGTACTTC. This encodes CASSPGTLDSPYEQYF.

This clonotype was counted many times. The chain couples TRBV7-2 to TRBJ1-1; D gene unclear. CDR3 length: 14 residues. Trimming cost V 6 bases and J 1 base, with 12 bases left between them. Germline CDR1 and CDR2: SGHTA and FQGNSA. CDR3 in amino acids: CASRHRPENTEAFF. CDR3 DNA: TGTGCCAGCAGGCATCGGCCCGAGAACACTGAAGCTTTCTTT.

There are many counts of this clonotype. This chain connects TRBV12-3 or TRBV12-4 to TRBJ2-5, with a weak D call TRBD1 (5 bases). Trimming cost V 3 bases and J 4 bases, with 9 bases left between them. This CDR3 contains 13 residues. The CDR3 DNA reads TGTGCCAGCAGTTTGGCAGGGCGAGAGACCCAGTACTTC. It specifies CASSLAGRETQYF.

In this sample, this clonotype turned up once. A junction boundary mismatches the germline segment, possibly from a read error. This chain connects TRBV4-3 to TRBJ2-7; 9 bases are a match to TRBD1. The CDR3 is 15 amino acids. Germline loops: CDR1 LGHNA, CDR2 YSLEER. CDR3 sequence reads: CASSQERQGVYGQYF. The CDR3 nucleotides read TGCGCCAGCAGCCAAGAGCGACAGGGGGTCTACGGGCAGTACTTC.

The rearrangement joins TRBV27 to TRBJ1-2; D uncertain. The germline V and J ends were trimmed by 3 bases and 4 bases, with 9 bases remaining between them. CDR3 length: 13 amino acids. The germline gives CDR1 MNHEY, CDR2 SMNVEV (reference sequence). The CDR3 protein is CASSFSQSYGYTF. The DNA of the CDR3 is TGTGCCAGCAGTTTCTCACAAAGCTATGGCTACACCTTC.

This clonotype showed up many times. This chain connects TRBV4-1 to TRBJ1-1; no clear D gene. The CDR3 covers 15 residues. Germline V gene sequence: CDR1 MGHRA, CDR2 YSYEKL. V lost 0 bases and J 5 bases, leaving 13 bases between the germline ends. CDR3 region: CASSQDQAMLTEAFF. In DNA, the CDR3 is TGCGCCAGCAGCCAAGATCAAGCGATGTTGACTGAAGCTTTCTTT.

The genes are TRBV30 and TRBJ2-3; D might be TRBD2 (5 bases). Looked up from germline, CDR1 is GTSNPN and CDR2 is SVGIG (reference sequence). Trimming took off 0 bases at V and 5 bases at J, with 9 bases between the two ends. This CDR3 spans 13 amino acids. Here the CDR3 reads CAWSVLGRDTQYF. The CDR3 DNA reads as TGTGCCTGGAGTGTACTAGGGAGAGATACGCAGTATTTT.

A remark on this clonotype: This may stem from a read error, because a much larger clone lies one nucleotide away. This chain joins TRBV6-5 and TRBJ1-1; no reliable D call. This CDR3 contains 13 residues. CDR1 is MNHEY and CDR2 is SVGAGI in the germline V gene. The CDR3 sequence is CASKAGQNTEASF. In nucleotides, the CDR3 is TGTGCCAGCAAGGCCGGCCAGAACACTGAAGCTTCCTTT.

In DNA, the CDR3 is TGTGCCACCAGCACGGAAGGGCCCTACGGGGTGAACACTGAAGCTTTCTTT. Translated, it gives CATSTEGPYGVNTEAFF. The rearrangement links TRBV15 to TRBJ1-1, with unresolved D. Germline CDR1 reads LNHNV; CDR2 reads YYDKDF (reference sequence). CDR3 length: 17 residues. V lost 4 bases and J lost 0, with 18 bases in between.

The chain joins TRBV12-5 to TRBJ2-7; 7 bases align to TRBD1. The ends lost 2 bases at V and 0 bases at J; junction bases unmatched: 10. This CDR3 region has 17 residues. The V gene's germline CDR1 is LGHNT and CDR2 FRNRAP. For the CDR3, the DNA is TGTGCTAGTGGTTTGTCGGTCGTGACAGGGAGCTCCTACGAGCAGTACTTC. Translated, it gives CASGLSVVTGSSYEQYF.

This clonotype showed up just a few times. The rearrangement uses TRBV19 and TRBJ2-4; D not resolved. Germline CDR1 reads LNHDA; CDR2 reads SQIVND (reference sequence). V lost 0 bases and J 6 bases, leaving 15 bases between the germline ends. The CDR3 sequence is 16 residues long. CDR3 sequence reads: CASSIDSGVVRNIQYF. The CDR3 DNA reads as TGTGCCAGTAGTATAGATTCTGGGGTGGTCAGAAACATTCAGTACTTC.

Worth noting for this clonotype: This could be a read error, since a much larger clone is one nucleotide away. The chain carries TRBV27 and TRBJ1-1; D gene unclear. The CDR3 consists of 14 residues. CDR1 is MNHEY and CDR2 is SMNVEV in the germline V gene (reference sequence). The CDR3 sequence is CASSFLEGRTGAFF. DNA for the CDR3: TGTGCCAGCAGTTTTTTGGAGGGTAGAACTGGAGCTTTCTTT.

This CDR3 reads CASRAVNTEAFF. The CDR3 bases are TGCGCCAGCAGGGCAGTGAACACTGAAGCTTTCTTT. The chain has TRBV5-1 and TRBJ1-1, with D unresolved. CDR3 length: 12 residues. V lost 5 bases and J 0 bases, leaving 5 bases between the germline ends. CDR1 SGHRS and CDR2 YFSETQ come from the germline V gene. Full variable domain (remainder filled in from reference TRBV5-1 and TRBJ1-1): KAGVTQTPRYLIKTRGQQVTLSCSPISGHRSVSWYQQTPGQGLQFLFEYFSETQRNKGNFPGRFSGRQFSNSRSEMNVSTLELGDSALYLCASRAVNTEAFFGQGTRLTVV.

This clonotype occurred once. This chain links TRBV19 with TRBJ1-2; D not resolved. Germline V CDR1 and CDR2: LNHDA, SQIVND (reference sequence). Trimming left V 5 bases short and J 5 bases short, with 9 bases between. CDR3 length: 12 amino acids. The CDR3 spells CASSAGLYGYTF. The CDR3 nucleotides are TGTGCCAGTAGTGCCGGGCTTTATGGCTACACCTTC. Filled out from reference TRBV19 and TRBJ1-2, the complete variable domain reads DGGITQSPKYLFRKEGQNVTLSCEQNLNHDAMYWYRQDPGQGLRLIYYSQIVNDFQKGDIAEGYSVSREKKESFPLTVTSAQKNPTAFYLCASSAGLYGYTFGSGTRLTVV.

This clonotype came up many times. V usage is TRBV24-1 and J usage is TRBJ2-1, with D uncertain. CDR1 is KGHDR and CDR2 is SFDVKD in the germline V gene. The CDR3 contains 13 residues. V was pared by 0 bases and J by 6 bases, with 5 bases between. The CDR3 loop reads CATSDLDVNEQFF. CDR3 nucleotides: TGTGCCACCAGTGATTTGGATGTCAATGAGCAGTTCTTC.